This TCR beta chain was obtained from a study of Ad26.COV2.S vaccination and SARS-CoV-2 variants. Across the whole study: The authors gave Ad26.COV2.S intramuscularly, either once or twice 56 days apart.

Treatment specified: around 19 received Ad26.COV2.S at low or high dose, single or two shots; roughly 5 received placebo; per-sample allocation not given. Day 63 after the first vaccine or placebo injection was the time point for sampling. Per the germline V gene, CDR1 is MNHEY and CDR2 is SMNVEV (reference sequence). J was trimmed by 8 bases and V by 5 bases; bases with no gene match: 7. The CDR3 runs to 14 residues. TCRdb's copy holds only in-frame clones and misses some; the assay was immunoSEQ multiplex PCR. The data contain a few hundred thousand clones, roughly 90% of them singletons. With regard to this clone: Antigen: not known.

Findings of the study overall: Placebo recipients had lower spike-specific TCR breadth than vaccine recipients.

The chain has TRBV27 and TRBJ1-2; 11 bases are shared with TRBD1. Sequences were derived from peripheral blood, sampled in a trial of Ad26.COV2.S vaccine versus placebo. The receptor's source is a person between 18 and 60 years old who received the Ad26.COV2.S COVID-19 vaccine or a placebo. The CDR3, as DNA: TGTGCCAGCAGTCCGCCGGGACAGGGGGTAGGCTACACCTTC. It codes for CASSPPGQGVGYTF.